This TCR beta chain is from a study of T cell responses to AZD1222 COVID-19 vaccine. The protocol was immunoSEQ multiplex PCR, while the TCRdb copy is restricted to in-frame clones and leaves out a portion. In the table there are around 120,000 clones, around 94% of which are singletons. The sequencing used peripheral blood, collected on day 0 of AZD1222 vaccination. The origin of this receptor is an adult in good health.

CDR3 sequence: CASRGTGGEPQHF. CDR3 nucleotides: TGTGCCAGCAGGGGGACAGGGGGCGAGCCCCAGCATTTT. The chain recombines TRBV27 with TRBJ1-5; TRBD1 aligns across 12 bases. V shed 6 bases, J shed 8 bases, and the junction held 2 bases outside the gene matches. The V gene's germline CDR1 is MNHEY and CDR2 SMNVEV (reference sequence). The CDR3 is made up of 13 amino acids.